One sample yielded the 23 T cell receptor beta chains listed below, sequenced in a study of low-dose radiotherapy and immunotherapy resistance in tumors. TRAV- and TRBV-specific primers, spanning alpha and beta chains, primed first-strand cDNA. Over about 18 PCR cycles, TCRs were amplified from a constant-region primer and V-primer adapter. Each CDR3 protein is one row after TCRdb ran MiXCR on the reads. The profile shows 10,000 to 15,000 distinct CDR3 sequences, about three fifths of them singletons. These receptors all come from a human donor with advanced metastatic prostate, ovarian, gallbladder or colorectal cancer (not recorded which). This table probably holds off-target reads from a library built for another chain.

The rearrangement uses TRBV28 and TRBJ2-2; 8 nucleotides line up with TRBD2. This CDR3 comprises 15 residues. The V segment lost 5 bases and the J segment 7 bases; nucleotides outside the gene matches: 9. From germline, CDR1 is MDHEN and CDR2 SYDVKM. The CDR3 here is CASSPNGLAGGELFF. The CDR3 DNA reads TGTGCCAGCAGTCCCAACGGACTAGCAGGCGGGGAGCTGTTTTTT.

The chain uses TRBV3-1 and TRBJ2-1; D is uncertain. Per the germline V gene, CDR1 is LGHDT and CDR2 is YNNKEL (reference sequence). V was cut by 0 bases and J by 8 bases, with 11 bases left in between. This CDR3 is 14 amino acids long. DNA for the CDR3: TGTGCCAGCAGCCAAGAATCGTCGAGCTATGAGCAGTTCTTC. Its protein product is CASSQESSSYEQFF.

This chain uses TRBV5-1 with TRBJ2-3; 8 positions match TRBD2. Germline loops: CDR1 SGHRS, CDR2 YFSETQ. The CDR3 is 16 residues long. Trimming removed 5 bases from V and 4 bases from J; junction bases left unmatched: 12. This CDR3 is CASSYQLAGKPDTQYF. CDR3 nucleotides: TGCGCCAGCAGTTATCAATTAGCGGGAAAGCCAGATACGCAGTATTTT.

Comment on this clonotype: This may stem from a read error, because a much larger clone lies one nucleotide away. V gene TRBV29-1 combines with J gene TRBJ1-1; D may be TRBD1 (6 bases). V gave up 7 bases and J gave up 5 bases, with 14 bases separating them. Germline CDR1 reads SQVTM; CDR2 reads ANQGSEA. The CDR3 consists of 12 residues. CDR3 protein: CSGETGKTEAFF. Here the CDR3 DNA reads TGCAGCGGAGAAACAGGGAAGACTGAAGCTTTCTTT.

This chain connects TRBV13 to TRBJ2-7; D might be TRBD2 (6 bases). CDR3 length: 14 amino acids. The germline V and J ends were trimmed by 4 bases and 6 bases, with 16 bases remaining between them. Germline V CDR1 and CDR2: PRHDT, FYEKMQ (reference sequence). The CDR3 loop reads CASSSMTSTGEQYF. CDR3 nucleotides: TGTGCCAGCAGCTCCATGACTAGTACGGGCGAGCAGTACTTC.

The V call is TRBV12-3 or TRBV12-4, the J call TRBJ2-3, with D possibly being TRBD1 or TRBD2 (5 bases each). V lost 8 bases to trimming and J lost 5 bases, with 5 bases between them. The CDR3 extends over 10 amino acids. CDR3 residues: CASGGDTQYF. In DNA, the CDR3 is TGTGCCAGCGGGGGAGATACGCAGTATTTT.

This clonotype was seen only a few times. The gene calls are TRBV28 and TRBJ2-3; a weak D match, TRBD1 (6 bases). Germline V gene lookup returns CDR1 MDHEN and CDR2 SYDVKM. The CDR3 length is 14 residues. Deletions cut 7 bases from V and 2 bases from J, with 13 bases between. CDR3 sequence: CASTAGQITDTQYF. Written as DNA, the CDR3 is TGTGCCAGCACAGCAGGACAGATCACAGATACGCAGTATTTT.

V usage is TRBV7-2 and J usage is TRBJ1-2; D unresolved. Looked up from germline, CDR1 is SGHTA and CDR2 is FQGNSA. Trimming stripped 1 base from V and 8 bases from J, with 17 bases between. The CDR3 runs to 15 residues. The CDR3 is CASSLGSTAQRGYTF. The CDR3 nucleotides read TGTGCCAGCAGCTTAGGATCTACGGCGCAAAGAGGCTACACCTTC.

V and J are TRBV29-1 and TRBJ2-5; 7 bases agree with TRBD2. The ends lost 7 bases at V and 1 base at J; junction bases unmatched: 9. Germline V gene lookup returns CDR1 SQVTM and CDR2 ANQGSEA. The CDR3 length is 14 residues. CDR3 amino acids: CSARGSRPQETQYF. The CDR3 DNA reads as TGCAGCGCGCGGGGGAGCCGTCCCCAAGAGACCCAGTACTTC.

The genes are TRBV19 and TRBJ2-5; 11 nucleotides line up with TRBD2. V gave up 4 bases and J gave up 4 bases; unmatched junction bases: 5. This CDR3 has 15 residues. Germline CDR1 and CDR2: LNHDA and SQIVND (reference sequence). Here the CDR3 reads CASSKGLAEGETQYF. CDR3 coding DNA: TGTGCCAGTAGTAAGGGACTAGCGGAGGGAGAGACCCAGTACTTC.

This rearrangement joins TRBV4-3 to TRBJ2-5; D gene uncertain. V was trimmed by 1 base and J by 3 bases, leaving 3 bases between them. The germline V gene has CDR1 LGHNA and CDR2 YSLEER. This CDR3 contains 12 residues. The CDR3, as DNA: TGCGCCAGCAGCCAAGGAAAAGAGACCCAGTACTTC. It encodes CASSQGKETQYF.

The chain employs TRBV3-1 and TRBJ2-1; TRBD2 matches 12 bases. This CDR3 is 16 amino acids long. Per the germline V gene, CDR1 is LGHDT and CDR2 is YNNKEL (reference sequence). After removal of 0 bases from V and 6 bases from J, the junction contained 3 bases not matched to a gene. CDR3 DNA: TGTGCCAGCAGCCAAGAGGTACTAGCGGGAGGCAATGAGCAGTTCTTC. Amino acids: CASSQEVLAGGNEQFF.

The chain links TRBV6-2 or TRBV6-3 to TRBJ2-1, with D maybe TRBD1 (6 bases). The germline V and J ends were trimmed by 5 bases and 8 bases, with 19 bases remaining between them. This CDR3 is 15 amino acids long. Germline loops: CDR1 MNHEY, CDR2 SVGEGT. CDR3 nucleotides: TGTGCCAGCAGTCCTCACCGGGACATAACGTATGAGCAGTTCTTC. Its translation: CASSPHRDITYEQFF.

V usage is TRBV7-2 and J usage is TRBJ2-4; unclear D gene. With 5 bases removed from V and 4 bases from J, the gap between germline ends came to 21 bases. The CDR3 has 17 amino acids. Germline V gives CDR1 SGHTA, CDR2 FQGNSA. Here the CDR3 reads CASSLKGELKEKNIQYF. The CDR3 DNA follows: TGTGCCAGCAGCCTCAAGGGCGAATTAAAAGAGAAAAACATTCAGTACTTC.

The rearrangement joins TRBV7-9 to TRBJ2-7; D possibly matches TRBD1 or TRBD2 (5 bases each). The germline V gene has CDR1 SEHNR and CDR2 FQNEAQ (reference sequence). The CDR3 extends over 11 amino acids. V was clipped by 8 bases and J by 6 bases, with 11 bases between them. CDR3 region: CASSGPSEQYF. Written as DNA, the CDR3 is TGTGCCAGCTCGGGGCCTTCCGAGCAGTACTTC.

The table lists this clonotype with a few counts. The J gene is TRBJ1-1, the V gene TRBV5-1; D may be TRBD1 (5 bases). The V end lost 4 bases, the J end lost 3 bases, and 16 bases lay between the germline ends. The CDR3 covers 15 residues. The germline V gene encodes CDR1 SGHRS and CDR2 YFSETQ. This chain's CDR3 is CASSPLSWGYTEAFF. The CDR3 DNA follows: TGCGCCAGCAGCCCGCTATCATGGGGGTACACTGAAGCTTTCTTT.

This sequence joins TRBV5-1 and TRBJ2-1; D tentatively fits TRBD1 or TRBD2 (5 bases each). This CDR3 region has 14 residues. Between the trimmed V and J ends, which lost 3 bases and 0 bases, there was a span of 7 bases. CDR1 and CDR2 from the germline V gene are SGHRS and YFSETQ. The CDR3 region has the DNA TGCGCCAGCAGCTGGGGGAGCTCCTACAATGAGCAGTTCTTC. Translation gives CASSWGSSYNEQFF.

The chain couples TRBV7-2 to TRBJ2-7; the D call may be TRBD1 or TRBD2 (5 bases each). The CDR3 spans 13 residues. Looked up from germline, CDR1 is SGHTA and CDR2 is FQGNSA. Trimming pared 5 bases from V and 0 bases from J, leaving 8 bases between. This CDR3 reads CASSLGRSYEQYF. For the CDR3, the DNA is TGTGCCAGCAGCCTGGGACGCTCCTACGAGCAGTACTTC.

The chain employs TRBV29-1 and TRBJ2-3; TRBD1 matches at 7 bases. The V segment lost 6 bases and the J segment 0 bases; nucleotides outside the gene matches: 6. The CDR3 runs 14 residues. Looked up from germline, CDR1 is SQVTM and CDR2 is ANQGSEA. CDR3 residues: CSVSPGQSTDTQYF. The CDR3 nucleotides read TGCAGCGTGTCCCCGGGACAGAGCACAGATACGCAGTATTTT.

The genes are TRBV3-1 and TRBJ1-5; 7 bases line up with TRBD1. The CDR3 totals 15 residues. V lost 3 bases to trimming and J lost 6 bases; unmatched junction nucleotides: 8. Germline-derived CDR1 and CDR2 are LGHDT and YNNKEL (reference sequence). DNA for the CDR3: TGTGCCAGCAGCCAGTCGACAGGGTCCGGTCAGCCCCAGCATTTT. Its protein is CASSQSTGSGQPQHF.

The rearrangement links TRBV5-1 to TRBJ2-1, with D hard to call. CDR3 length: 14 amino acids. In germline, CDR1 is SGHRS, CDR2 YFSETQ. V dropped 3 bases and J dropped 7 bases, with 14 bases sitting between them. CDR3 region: CASSSGSSMNEQFF. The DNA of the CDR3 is TGCGCCAGCAGCTCCGGCAGTTCAATGAATGAGCAGTTCTTC.

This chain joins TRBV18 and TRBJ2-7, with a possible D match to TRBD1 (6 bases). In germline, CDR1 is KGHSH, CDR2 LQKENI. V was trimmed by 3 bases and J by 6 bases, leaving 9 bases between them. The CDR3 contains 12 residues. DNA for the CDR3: TGTGCCAGCTCACCTCAGGGGCTCGAGCAGTACTTC. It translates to CASSPQGLEQYF.

CDR3 region: CASSQGVGNEQFF. In DNA, the CDR3 is TGCGCCAGCAGCCAAGGAGTGGGGAATGAGCAGTTCTTC. The chain couples TRBV4-3 to TRBJ2-1; no clear D. CDR1 and CDR2 from the germline V gene are LGHNA and YSLEER. Between the trimmed V and J ends, which lost 1 base and 7 bases, there was a span of 8 bases. The CDR3 extends over 13 amino acids.